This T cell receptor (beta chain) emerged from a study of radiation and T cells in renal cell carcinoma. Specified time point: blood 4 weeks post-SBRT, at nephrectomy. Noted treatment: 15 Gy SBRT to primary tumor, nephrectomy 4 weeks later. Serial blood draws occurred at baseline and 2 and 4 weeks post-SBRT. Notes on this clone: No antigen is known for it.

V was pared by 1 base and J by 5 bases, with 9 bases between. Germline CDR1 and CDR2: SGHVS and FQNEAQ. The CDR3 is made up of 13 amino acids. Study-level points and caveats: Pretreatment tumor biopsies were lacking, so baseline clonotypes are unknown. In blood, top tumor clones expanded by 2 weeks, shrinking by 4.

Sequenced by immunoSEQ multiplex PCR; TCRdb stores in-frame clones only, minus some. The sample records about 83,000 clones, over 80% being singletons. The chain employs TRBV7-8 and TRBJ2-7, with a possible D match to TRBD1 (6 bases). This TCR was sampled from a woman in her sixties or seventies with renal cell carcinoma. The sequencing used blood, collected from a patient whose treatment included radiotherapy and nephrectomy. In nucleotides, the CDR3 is TGTGCCAGCAGCTTAGGGGACAAGAACGAGCAGTACTTC. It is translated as CASSLGDKNEQYF.